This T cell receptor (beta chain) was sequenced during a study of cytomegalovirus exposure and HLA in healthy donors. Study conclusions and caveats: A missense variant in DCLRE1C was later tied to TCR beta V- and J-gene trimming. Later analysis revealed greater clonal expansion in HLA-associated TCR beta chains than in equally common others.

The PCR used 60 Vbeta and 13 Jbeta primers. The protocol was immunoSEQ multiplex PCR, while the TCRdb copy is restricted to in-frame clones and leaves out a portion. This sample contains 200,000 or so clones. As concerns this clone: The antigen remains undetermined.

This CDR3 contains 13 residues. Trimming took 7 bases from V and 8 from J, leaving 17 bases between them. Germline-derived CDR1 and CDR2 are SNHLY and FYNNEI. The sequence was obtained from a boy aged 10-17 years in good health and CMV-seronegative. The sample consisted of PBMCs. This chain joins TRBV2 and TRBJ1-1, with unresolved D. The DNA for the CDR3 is TGTGCCAGCACCCGGACTGTGGGCACCGAAGCTTTCTTT. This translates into CASTRTVGTEAFF.